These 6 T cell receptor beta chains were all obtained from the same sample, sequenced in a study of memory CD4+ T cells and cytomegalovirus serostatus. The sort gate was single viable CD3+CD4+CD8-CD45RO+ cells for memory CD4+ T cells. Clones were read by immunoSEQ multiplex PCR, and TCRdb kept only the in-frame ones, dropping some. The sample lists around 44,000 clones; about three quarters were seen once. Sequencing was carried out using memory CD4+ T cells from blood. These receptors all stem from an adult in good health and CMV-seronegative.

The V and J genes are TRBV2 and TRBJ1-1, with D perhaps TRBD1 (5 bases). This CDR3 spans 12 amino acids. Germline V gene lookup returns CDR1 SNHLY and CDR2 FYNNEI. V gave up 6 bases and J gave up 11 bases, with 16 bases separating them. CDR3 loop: CASSERGLKAFF. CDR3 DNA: TGTGCCAGCAGCGAGAGGGGACTTAAGGCTTTCTTT.

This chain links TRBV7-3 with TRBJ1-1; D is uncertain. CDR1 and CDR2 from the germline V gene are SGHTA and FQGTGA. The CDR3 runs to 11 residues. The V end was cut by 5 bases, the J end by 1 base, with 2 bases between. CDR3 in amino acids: CASSANTEAFF. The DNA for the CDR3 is TGTGCCAGCAGCGCGAACACTGAAGCTTTCTTT.

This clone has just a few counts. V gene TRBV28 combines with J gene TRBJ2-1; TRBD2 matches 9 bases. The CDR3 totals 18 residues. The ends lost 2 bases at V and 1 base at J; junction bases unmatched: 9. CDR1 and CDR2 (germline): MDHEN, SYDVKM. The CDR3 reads CASSLRAWREGSYNEQFF. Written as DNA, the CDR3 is TGTGCCAGCAGTTTACGGGCTTGGCGGGAGGGATCCTACAATGAGCAGTTCTTC.

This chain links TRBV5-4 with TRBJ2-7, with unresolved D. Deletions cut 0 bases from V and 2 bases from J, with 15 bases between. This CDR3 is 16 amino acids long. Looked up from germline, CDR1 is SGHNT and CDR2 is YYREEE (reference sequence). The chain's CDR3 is CASSLGFPRSTYEQYF. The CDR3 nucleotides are TGTGCCAGCAGCTTGGGATTCCCGAGGTCTACCTACGAGCAGTACTTC.

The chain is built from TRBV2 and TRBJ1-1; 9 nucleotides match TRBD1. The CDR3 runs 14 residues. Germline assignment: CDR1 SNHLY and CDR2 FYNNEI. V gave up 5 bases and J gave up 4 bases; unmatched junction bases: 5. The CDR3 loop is CASSLGQGITEAFF. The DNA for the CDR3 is TGTGCCAGCAGTTTGGGACAGGGAATCACTGAAGCTTTCTTT.

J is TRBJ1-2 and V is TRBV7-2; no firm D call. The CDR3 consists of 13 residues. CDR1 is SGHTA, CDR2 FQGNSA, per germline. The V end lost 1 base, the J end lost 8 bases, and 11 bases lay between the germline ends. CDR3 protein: CASSLGPGPGYTF. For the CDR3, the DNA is TGTGCCAGCAGCTTAGGCCCCGGTCCGGGCTACACCTTC.